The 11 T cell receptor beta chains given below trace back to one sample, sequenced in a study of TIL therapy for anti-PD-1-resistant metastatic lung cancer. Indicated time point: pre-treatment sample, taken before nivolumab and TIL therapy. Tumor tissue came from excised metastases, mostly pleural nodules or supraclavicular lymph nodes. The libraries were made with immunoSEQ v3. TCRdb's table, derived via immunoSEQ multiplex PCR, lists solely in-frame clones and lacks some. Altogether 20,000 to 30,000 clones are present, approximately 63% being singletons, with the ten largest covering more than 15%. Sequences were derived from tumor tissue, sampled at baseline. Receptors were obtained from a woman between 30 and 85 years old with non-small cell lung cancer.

The CDR3 nucleotides are TGCGCCAGCAGCTTGCAGGGGGGATTCGTGGGGTATGGCTACACCTTC. Translation: CASSLQGGFVGYGYTF. The genes are TRBV5-1 and TRBJ1-2; 7 positions match TRBD1. Per germline, CDR1 SGHRS and CDR2 YFSETQ. The CDR3 sequence is 16 residues long. Losses at the gene ends were 1 base for V and 5 bases for J; bases not matched to a gene: 11. The variable domain in full, with the rest retrieved from reference TRBV5-1 and TRBJ1-2, is KAGVTQTPRYLIKTRGQQVTLSCSPISGHRSVSWYQQTPGQGLQFLFEYFSETQRNKGNFPGRFSGRQFSNSRSEMNVSTLELGDSALYLCASSLQGGFVGYGYTFGSGTRLTVV.

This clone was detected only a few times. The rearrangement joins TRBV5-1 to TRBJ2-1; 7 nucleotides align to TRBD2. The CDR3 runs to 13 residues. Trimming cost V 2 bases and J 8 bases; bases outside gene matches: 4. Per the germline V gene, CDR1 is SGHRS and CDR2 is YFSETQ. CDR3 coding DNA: TGCGCCAGCAGCTTTCGGGGGGTGGATGAGCAGTTCTTC. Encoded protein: CASSFRGVDEQFF.

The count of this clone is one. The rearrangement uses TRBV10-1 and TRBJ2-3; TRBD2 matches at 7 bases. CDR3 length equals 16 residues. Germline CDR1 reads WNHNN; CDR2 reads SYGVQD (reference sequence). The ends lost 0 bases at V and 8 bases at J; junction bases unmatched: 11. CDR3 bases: TGCGCCAGCAGTGAGTCTGGGGGAGGGCCTACTTTTACGCAGTATTTT. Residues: CASSESGGGPTFTQYF.

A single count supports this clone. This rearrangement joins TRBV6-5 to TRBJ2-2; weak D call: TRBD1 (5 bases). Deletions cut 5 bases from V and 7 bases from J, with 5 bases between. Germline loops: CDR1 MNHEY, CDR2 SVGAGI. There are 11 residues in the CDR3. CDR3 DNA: TGTGCCAGCAGTCAGGGCGGGGAGCTGTTTTTT. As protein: CASSQGGELFF.

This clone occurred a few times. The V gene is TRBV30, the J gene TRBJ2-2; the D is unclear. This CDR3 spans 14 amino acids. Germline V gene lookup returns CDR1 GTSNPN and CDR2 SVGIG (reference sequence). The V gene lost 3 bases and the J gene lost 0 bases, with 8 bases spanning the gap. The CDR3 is CAWSKASNTGELFF. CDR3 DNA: TGTGCCTGGAGCAAGGCCTCGAACACCGGGGAGCTGTTTTTT.

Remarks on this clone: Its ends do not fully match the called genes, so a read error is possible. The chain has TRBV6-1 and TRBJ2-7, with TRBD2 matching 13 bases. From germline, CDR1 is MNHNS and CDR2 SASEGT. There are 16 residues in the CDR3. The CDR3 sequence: CAISEAPGLAGILGSF. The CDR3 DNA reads TGTGCCATCAGTGAGGCTCCGGGACTAGCGGGAATCCTTGGGTCTTTC.

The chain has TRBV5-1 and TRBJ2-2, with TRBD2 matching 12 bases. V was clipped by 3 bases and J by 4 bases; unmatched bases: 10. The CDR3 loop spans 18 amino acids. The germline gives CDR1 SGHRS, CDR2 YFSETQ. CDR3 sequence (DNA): TGCGCCAGCAGCTCAAAACTAGCGGGAGGTCCGTCCACCGGGGAGCTGTTTTTT. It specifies CASSSKLAGGPSTGELFF.

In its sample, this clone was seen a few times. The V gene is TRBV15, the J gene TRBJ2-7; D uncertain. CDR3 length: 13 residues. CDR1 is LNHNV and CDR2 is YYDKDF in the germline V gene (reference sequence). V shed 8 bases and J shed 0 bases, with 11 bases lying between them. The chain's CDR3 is CATSRLASYEQYF. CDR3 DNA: TGTGCCACCTCCCGGTTGGCCTCCTACGAGCAGTACTTC.

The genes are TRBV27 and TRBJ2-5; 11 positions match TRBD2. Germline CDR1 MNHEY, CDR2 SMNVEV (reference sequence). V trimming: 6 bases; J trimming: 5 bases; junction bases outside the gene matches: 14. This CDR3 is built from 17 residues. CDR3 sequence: CASSRIAGGTGKETQYF. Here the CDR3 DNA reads TGTGCCAGCAGCCGAATAGCGGGAGGGACAGGGAAGGAGACCCAGTACTTC.

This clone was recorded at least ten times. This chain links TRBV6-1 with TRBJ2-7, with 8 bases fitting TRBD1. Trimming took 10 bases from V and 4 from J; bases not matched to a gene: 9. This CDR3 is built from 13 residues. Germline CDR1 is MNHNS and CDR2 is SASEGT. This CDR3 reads CATLQGEPYEQYF. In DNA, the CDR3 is TGTGCCACCTTACAGGGGGAACCTTACGAGCAGTACTTC.

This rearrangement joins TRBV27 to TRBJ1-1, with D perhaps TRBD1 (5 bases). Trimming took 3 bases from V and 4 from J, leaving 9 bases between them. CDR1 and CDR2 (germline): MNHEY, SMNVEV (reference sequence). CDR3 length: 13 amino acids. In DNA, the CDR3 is TGTGCCAGCAGTTTCAGGGCGCTCACTGAAGCTTTCTTT. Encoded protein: CASSFRALTEAFF.